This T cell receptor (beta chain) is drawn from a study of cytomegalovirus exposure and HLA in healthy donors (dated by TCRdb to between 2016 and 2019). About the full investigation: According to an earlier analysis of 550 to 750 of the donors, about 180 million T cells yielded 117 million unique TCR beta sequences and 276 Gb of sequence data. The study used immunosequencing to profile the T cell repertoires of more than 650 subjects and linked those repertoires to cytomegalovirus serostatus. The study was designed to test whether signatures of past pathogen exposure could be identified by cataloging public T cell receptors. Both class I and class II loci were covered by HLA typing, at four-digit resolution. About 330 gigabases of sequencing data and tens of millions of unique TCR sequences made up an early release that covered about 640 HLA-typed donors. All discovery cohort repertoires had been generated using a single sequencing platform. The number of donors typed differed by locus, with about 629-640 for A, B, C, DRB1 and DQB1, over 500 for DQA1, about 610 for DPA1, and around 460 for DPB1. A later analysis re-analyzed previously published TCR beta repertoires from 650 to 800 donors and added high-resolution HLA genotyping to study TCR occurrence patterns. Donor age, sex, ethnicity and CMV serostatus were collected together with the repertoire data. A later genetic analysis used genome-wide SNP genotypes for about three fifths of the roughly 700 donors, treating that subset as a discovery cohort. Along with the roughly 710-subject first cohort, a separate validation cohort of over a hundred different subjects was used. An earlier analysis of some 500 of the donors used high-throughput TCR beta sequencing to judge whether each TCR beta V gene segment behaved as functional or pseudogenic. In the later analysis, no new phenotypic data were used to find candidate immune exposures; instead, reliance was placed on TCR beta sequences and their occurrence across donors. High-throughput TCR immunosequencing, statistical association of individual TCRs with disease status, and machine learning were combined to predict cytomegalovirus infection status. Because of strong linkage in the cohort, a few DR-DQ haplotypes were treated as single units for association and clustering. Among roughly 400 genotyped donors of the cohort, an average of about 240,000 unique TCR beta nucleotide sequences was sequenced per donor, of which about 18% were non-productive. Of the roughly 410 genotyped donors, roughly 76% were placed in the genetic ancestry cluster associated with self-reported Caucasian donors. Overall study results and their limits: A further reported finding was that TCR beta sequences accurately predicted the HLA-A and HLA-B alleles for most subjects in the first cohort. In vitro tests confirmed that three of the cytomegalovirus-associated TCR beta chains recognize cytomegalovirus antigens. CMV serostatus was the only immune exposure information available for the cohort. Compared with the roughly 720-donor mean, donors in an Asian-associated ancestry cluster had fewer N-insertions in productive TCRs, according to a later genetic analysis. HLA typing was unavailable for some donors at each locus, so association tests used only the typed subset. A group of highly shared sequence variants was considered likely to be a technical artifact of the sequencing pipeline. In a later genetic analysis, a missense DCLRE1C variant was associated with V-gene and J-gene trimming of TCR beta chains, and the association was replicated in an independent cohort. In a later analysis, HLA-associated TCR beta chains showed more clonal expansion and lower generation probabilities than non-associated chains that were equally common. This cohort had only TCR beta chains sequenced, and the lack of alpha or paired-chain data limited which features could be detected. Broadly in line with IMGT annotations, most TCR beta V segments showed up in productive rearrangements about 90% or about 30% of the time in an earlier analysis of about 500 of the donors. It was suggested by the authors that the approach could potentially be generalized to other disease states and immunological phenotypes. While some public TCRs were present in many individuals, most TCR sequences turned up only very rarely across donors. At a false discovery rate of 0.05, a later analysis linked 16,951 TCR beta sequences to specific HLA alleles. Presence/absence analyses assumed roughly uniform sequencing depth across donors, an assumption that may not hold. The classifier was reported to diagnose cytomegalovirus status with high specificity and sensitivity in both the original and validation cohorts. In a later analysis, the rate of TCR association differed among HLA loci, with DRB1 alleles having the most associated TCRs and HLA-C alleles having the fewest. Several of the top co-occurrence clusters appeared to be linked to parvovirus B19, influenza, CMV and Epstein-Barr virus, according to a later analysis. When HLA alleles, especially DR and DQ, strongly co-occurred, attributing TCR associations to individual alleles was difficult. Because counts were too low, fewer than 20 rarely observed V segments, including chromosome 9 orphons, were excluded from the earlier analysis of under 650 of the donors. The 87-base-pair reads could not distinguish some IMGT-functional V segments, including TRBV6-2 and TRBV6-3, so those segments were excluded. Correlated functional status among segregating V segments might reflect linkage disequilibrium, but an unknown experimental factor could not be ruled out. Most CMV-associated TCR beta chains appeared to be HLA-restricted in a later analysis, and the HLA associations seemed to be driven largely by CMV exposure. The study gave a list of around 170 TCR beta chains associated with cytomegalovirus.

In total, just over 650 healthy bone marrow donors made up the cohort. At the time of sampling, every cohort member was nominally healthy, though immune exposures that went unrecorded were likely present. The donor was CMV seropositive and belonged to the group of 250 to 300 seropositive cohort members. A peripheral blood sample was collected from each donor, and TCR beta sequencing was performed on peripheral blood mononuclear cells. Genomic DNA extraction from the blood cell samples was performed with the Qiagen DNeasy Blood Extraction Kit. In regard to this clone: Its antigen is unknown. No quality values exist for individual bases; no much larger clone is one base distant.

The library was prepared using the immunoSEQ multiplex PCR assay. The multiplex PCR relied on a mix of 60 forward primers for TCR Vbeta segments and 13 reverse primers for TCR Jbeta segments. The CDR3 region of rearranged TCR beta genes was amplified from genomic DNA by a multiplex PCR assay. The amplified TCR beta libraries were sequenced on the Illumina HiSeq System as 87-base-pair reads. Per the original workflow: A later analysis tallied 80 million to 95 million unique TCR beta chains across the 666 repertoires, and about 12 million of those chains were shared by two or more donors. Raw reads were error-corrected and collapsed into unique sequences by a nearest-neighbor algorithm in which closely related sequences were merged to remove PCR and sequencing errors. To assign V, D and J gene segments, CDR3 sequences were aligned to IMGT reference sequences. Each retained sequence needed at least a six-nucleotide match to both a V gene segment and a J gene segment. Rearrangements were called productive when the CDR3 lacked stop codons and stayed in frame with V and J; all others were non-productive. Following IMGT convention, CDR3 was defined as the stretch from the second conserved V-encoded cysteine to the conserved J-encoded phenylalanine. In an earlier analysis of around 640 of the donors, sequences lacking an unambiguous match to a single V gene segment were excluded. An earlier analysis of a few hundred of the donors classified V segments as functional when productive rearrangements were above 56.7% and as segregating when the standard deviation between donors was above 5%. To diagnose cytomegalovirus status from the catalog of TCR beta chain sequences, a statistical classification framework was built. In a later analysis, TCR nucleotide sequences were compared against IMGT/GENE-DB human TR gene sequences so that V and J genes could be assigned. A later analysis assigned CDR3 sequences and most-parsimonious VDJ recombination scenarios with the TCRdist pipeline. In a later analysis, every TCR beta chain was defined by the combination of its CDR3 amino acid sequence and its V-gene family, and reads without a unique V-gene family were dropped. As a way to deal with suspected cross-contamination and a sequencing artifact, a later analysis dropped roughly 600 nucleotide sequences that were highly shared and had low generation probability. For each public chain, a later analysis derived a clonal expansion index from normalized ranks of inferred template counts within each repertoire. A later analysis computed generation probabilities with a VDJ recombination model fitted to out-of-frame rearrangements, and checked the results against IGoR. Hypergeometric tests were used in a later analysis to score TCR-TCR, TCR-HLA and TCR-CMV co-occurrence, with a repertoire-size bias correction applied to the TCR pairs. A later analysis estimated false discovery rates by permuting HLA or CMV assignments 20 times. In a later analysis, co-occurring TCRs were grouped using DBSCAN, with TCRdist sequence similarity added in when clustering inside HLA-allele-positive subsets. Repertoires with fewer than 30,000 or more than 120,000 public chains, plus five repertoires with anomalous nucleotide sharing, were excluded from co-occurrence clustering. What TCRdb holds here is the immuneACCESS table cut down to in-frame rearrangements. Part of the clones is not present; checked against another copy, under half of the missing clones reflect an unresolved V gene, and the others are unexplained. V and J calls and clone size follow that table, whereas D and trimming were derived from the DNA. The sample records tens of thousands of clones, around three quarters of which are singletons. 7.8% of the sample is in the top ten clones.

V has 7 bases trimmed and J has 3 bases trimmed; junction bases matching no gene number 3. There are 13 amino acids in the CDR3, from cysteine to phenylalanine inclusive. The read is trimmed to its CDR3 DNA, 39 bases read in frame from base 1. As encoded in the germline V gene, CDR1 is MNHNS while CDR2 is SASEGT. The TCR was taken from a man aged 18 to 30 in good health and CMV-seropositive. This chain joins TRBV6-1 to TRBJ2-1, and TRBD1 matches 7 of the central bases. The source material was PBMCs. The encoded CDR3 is CASMAGGYNEQFF. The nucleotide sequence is TGTGCCAGCATGGCAGGGGGCTACAATGAGCAGTTCTTC.